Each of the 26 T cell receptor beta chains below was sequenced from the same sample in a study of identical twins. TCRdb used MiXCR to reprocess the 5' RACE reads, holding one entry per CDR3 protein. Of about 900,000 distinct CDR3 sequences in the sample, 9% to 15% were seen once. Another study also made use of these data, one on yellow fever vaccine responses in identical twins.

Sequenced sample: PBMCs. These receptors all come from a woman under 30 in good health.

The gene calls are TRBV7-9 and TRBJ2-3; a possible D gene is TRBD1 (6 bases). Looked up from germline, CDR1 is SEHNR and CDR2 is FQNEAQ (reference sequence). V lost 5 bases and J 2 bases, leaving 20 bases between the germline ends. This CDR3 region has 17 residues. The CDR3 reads CASSNRDNLPNTDTQYF. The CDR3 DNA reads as TGTGCCAGCAGCAACCGGGACAACCTACCCAACACAGATACGCAGTATTTT.

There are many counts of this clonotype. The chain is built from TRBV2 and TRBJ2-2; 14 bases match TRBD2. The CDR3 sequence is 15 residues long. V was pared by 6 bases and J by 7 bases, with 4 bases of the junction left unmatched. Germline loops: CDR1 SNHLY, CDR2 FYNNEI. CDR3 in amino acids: CASRGLAGGVGELFF. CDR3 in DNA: TGTGCCAGCAGAGGACTAGCGGGAGGTGTCGGGGAGCTGTTTTTT.

The CDR3 loop is CASSLGAAGGNNEQFF. The CDR3 coding sequence is TGTGCCAGCAGCTTAGGGGCAGCGGGGGGTAACAATGAGCAGTTCTTC. The V gene is TRBV7-7, the J gene TRBJ2-1; TRBD2 matches 9 bases. Germline V gene lookup returns CDR1 SSHAT and CDR2 FNYEAQ (reference sequence). CDR3 length: 16 residues. V shed 1 base, J shed 5 bases, and the junction held 6 bases outside the gene matches. Full variable domain (outside the CDR3, taken from reference TRBV7-7 and TRBJ2-1): GAGVSQSPRYKVTKRGQDVTLRCDPISSHATLYWYQQALGQGPEFLTYFNYEAQPDKSGLPSDRFSAERPEGSISTLTIQRTEQRDSAMYRCASSLGAAGGNNEQFFGPGTRLTVL.

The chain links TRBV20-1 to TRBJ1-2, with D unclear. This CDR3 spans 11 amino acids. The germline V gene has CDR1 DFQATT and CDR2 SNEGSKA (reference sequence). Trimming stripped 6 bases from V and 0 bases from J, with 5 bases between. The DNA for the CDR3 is TGCAGTGCAGTAACTAACTATGGCTACACCTTC. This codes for CSAVTNYGYTF.

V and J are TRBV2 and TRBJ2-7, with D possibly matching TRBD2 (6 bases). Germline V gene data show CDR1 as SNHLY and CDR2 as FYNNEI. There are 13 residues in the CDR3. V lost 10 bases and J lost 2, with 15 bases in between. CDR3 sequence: CAIRLEAAYEQYF. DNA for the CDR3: TGTGCCATACGACTAGAGGCGGCCTACGAGCAGTACTTC.

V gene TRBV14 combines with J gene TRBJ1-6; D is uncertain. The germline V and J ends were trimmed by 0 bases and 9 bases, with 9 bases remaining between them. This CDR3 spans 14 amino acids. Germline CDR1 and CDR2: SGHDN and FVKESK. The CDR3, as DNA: TGTGCCAGCAGCCAAGAGCGAAGGACTTCACCCCTCCACTTT. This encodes CASSQERRTSPLHF.

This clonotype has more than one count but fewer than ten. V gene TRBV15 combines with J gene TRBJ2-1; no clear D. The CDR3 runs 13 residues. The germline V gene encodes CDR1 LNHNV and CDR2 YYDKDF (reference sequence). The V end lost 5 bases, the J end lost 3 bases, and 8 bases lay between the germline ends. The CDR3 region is CATSYSLYNEQFF. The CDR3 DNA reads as TGTGCCACCAGCTACAGCCTCTACAATGAGCAGTTCTTC.

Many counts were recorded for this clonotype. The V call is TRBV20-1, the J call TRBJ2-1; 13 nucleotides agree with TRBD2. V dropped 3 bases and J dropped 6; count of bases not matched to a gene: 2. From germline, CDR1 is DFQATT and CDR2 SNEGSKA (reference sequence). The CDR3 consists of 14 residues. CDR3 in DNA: TGCAGTGCTAGTAGACTAGCGGGGGGCAATGAGCAGTTCTTC. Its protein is CSASRLAGGNEQFF.

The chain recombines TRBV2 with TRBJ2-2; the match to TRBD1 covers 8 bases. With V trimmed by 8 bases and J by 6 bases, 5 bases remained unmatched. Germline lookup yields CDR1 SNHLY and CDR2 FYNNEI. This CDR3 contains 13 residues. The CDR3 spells CASGTGGSGELFF. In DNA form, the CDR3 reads TGTGCCAGCGGAACAGGGGGGTCCGGGGAGCTGTTTTTT.

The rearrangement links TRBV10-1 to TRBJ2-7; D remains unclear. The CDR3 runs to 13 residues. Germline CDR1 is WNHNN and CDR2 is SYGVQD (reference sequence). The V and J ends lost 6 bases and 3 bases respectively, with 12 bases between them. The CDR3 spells CASSTGSNYEQYF. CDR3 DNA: TGCGCCAGCAGCACCGGGTCTAACTACGAGCAGTACTTC.

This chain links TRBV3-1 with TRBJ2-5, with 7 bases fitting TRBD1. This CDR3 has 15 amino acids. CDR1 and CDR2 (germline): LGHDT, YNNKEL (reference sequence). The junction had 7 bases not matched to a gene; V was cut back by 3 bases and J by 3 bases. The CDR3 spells CASSHRRDSEETQYF. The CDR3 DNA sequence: TGTGCCAGCAGCCACCGTCGGGACAGCGAAGAGACCCAGTACTTC.

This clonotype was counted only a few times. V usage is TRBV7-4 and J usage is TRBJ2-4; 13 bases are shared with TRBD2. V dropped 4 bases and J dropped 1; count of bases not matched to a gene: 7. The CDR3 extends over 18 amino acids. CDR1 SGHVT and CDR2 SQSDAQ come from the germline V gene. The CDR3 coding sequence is TGTGCCAGCAGCTCCCAAACTAGCGGGGGGGCGGCCAAAAACATTCAGTACTTC. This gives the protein CASSSQTSGGAAKNIQYF.

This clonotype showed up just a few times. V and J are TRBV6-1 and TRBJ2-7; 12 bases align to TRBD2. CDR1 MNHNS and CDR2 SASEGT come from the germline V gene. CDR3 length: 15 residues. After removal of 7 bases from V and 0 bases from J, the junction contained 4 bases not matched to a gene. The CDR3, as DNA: TGTGCCAGCAACCAGGGACTAGCGGGCTCCTACGAGCAGTACGTC. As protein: CASNQGLAGSYEQYV.

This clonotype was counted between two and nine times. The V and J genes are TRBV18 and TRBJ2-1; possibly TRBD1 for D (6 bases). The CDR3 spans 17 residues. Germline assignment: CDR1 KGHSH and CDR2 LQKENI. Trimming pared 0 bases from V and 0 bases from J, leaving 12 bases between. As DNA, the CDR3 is TGTGCCAGCTCACCACCGTCAGGGGATAGCTCCTACAATGAGCAGTTCTTC. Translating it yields CASSPPSGDSSYNEQFF.

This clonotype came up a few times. CDR3 bases: TGTGCCAGCAGCTTAGCATGGTACGAGCAGTACTTC. This translates into CASSLAWYEQYF. The chain combines TRBV7-9 with TRBJ2-7, with no clear D. CDR1 is SEHNR and CDR2 is FQNEAQ in the germline V gene (reference sequence). V was cut by 0 bases and J by 4 bases, with 4 bases left in between. The CDR3 extends over 12 amino acids.

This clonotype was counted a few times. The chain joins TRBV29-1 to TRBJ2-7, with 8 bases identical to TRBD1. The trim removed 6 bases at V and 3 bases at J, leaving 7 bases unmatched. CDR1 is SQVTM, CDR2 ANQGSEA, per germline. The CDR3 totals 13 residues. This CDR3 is CSVTGAEDYEQYV. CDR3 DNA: TGCAGCGTGACAGGGGCGGAAGACTACGAGCAGTACGTC.

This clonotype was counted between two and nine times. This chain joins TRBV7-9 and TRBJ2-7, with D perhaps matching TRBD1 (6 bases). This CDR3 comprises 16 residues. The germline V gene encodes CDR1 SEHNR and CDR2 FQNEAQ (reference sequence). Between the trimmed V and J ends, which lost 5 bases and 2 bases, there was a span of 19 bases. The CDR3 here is CASSPSPGTTTYEQYF. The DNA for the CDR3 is TGTGCCAGCAGCCCAAGTCCCGGGACAACGACCTACGAGCAGTACTTC.

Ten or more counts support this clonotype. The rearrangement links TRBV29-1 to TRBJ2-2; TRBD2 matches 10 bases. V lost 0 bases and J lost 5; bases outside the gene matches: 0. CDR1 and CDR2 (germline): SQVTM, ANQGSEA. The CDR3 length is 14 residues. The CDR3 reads CSVEELAGTGELFF. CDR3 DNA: TGCAGCGTTGAAGAACTAGCGGGAACCGGGGAGCTGTTTTTT.

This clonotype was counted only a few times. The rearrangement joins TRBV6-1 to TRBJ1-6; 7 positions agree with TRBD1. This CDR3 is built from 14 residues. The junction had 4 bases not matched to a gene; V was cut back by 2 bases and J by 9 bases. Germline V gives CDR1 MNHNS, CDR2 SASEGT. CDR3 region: CASSETGVSSPLHF. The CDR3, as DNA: TGTGCCAGCAGTGAAACAGGGGTAAGTTCACCCCTCCACTTT.

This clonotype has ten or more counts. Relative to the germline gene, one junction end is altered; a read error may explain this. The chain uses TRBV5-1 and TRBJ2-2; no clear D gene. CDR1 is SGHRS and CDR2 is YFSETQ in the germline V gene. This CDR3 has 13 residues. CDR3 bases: TGTGCCAGCAGTAGAACGAACACCGGGGAGCTGTTTTTT. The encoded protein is CASSRTNTGELFF.

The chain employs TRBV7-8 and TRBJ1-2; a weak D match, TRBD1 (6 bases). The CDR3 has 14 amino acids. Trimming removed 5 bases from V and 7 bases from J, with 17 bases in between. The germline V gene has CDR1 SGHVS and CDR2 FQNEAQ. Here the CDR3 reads CASSAQTGLGGYTF. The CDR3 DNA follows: TGTGCCAGCAGCGCCCAAACAGGGCTAGGTGGCTACACCTTC.

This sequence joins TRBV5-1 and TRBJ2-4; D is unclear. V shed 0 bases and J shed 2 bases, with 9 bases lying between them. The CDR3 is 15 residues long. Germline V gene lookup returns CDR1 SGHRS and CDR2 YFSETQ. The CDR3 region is CASSLVPDPKNIQYF. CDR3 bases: TGCGCCAGCAGCTTGGTTCCGGATCCCAAAAACATTCAGTACTTC.

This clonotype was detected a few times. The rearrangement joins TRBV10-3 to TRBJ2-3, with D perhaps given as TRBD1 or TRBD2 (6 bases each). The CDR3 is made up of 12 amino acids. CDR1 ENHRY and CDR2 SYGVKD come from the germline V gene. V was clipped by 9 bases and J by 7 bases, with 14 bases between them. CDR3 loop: CAISVGGNTQYF. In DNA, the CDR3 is TGTGCCATTTCCGTAGGGGGGAATACGCAGTATTTT.

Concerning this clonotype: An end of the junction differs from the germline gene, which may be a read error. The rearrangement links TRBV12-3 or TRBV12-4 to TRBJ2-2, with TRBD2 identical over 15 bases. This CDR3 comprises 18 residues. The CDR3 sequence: CARSRTSGGAWTTGELFF. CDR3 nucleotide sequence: TGTGCCCGCAGCCGGACTAGCGGGGGGGCGTGGACCACCGGGGAGCTGTTTTTT.

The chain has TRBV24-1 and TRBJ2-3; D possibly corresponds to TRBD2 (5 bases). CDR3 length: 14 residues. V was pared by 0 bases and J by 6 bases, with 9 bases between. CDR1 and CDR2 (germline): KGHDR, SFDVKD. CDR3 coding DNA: TGTGCCACCAGTGATTTGACTAGTACGGATACGCAGTATTTT. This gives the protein CATSDLTSTDTQYF.

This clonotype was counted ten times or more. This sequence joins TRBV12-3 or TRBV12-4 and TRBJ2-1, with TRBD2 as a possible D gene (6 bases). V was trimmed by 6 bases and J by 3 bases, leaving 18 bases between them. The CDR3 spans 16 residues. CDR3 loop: CASSPTGTGGYNEQFF. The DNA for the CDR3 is TGTGCCAGCAGCCCCACCGGGACTGGCGGCTACAATGAGCAGTTCTTC.